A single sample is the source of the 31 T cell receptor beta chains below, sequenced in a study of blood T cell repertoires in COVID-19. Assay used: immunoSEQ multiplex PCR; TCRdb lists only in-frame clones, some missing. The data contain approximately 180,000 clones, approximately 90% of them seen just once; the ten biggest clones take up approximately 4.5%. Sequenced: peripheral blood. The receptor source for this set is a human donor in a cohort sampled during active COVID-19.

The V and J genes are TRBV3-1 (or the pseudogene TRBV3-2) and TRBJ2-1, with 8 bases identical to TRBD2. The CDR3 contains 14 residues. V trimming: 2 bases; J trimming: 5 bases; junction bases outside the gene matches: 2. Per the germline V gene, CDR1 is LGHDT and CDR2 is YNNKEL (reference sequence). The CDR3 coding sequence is TGTGCCAGCAGCCAATCACTAGCGGACAATGAGCAGTTCTTC. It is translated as CASSQSLADNEQFF.

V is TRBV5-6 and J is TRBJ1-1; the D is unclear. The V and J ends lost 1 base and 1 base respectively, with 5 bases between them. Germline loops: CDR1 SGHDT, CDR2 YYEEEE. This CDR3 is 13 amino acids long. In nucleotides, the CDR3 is TGTGCCAGCAGCTTGACGGGGAACACTGAAGCTTTCTTT. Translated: CASSLTGNTEAFF.

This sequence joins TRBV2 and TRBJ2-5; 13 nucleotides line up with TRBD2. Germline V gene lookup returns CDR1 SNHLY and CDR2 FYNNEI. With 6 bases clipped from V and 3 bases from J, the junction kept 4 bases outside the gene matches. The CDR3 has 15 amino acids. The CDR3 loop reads CASRPGTSGKETQYF. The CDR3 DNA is TGTGCCAGCAGGCCCGGGACTAGCGGGAAAGAGACCCAGTACTTC.

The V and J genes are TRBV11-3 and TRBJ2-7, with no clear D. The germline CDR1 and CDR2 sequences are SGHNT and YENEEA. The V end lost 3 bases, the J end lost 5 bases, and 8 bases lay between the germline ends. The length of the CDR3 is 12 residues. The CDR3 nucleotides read TGTGCCAGCAGCTTTAACACCGACGAGCAGTACTTC. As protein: CASSFNTDEQYF.

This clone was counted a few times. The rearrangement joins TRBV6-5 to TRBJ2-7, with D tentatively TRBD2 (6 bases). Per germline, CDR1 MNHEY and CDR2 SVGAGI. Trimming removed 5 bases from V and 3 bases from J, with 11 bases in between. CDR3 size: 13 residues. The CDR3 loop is CASSQGLLYEQYF. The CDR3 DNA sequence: TGTGCCAGCAGTCAGGGACTTCTCTACGAGCAGTACTTC.

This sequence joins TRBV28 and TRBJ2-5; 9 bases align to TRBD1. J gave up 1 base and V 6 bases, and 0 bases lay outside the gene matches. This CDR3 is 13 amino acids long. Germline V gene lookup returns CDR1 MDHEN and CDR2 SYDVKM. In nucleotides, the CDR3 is TGTGCCAGCAGGACAGGGGGCCAAGAGACCCAGTACTTC. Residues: CASRTGGQETQYF.

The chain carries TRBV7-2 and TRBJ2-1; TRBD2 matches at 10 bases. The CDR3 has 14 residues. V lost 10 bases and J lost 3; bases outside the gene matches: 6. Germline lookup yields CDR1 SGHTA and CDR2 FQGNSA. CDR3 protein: CATIAGGGYNEQFF. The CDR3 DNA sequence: TGTGCCACCATAGCGGGAGGAGGCTACAATGAGCAGTTCTTC.

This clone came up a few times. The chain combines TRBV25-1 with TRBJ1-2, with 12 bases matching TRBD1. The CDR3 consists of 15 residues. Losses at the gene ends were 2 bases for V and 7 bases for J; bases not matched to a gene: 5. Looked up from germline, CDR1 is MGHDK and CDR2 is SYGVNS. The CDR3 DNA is TGTGCCAGCAGTGAAGGAGGGACAGGGGGCGTTGGCTACACCTTC. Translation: CASSEGGTGGVGYTF.

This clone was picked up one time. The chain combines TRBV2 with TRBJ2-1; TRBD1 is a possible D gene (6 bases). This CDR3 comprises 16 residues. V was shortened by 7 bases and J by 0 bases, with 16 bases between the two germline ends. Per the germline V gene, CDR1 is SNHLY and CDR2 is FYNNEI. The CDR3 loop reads CASIRDTLSSYNEQFF. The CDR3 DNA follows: TGTGCCAGCATAAGGGACACACTGAGCTCCTACAATGAGCAGTTCTTC.

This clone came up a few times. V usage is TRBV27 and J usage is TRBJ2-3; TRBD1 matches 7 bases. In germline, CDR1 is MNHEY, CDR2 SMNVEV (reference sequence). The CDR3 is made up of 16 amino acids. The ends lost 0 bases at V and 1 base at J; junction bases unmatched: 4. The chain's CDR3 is CASSLSVGTGTDTQYF. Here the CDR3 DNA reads TGTGCCAGCAGTTTATCGGTCGGGACAGGCACAGATACGCAGTATTTT.

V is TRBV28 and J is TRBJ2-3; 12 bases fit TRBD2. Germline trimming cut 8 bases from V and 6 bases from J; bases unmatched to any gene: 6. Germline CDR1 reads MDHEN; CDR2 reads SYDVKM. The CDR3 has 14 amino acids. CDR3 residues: CASGTSGLADTQYF. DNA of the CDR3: TGTGCCAGCGGGACTAGCGGGTTGGCGGATACGCAGTATTTT.

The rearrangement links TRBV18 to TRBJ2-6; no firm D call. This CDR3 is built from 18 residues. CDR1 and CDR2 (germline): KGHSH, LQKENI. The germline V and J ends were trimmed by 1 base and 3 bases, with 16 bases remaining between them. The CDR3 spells CASSPQRPEAFGANVLTF. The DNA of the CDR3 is TGTGCCAGCTCACCACAACGACCTGAGGCCTTTGGGGCCAACGTCCTGACTTTC.

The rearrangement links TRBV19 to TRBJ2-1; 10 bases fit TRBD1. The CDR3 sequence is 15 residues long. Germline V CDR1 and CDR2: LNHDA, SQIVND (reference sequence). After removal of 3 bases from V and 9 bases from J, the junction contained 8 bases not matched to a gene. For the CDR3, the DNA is TGTGCCAGTAGTATCCGGGACAGGGGCGATCGTGAGCAGTTCTTC. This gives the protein CASSIRDRGDREQFF.

The CDR3 DNA sequence: TGTGCCAGCAGCGGTACACAGGGTAATAGCTACGAGCAGTACTTC. Amino acids: CASSGTQGNSYEQYF. The chain carries TRBV5-6 and TRBJ2-7; TRBD1 is a possible D gene (6 bases). The CDR3 runs to 15 residues. Germline CDR1 is SGHDT and CDR2 is YYEEEE. V was pared by 4 bases and J by 3 bases, with 17 bases between.

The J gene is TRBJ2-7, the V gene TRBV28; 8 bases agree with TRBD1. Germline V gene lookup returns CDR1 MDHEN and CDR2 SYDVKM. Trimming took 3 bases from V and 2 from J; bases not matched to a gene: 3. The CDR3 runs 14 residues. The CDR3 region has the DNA TGTGCCAGCAGTTTTCCGGGACAGGCCTACGAGCAGTACTTC. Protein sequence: CASSFPGQAYEQYF.

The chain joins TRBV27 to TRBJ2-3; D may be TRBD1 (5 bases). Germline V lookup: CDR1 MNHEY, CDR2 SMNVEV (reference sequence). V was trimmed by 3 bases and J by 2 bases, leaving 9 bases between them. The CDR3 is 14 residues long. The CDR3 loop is CASSFDSPTDTQYF. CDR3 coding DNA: TGTGCCAGCAGTTTCGACAGTCCCACAGATACGCAGTATTTT.

CDR3 sequence reads: CASTARGRDEQYF. The CDR3 DNA reads as TGTGCCAGCACGGCGCGGGGGCGCGACGAGCAGTACTTC. The rearrangement joins TRBV5-6 to TRBJ2-7, with D perhaps matching TRBD2 (7 bases). The CDR3 consists of 13 residues. Per the germline V gene, CDR1 is SGHDT and CDR2 is YYEEEE. V dropped 6 bases and J dropped 5 bases, with 15 bases sitting between them.

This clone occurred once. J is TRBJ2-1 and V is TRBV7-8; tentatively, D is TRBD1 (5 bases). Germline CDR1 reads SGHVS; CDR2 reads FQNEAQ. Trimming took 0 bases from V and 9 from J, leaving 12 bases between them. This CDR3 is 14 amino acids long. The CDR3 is CASSLAGRGAEQFF. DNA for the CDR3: TGTGCCAGCAGCTTAGCCGGAAGGGGTGCTGAGCAGTTCTTC. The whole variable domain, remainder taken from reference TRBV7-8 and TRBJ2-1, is GAGVSQSPRYKVAKRGQDVALRCDPISGHVSLFWYQQALGQGPEFLTYFQNEAQLDKSGLPSDRFFAERPEGSVSTLKIQRTQQEDSAVYLCASSLAGRGAEQFFGPGTRLTVL.

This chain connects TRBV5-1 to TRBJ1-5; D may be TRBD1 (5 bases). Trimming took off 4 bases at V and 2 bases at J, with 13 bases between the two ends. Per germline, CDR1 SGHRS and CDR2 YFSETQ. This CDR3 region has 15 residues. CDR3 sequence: CASSQSPGGNQPQHF. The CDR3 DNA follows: TGCGCCAGCAGCCAAAGCCCGGGGGGCAATCAGCCCCAGCATTTT. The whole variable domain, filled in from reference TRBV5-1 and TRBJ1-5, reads KAGVTQTPRYLIKTRGQQVTLSCSPISGHRSVSWYQQTPGQGLQFLFEYFSETQRNKGNFPGRFSGRQFSNSRSEMNVSTLELGDSALYLCASSQSPGGNQPQHFGDGTRLSIL.

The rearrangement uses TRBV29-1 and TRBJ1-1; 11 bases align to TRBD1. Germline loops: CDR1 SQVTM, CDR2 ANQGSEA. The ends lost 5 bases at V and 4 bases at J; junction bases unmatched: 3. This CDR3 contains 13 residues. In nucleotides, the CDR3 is TGCAGCGTTCGGACAGGGGGCTTCACTGAAGCTTTCTTT. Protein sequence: CSVRTGGFTEAFF.

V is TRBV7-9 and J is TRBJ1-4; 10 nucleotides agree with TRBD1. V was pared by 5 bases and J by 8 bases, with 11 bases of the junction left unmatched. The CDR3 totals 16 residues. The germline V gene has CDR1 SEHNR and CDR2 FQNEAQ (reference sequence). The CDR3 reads CASSRHRDRGREKLFF. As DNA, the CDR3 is TGTGCCAGCAGCCGCCATCGGGACAGGGGTCGAGAAAAACTGTTTTTT. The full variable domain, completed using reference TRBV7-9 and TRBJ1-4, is DTGVSQNPRHKITKRGQNVTFRCDPISEHNRLYWYRQTLGQGPEFLTYFQNEAQLEKSRLLSDRFSAERPKGSFSTLEIQRTEQGDSAMYLCASSRHRDRGREKLFFGSGTQLSVL.

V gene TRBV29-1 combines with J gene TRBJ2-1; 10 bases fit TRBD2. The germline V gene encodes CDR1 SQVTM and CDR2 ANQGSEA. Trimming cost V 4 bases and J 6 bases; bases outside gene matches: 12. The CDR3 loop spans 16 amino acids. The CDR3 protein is CSVATRALAGANEQFF. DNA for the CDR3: TGCAGCGTTGCTACTCGTGCTCTAGCGGGGGCCAATGAGCAGTTCTTC.

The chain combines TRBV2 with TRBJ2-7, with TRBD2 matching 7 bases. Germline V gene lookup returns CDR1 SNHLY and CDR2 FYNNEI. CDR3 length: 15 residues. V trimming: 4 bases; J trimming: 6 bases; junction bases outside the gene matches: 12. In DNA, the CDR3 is TGTGCCAGCAGTGTCTCTAGCGGAGGTATATCCGAGCAGTACTTC. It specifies CASSVSSGGISEQYF.

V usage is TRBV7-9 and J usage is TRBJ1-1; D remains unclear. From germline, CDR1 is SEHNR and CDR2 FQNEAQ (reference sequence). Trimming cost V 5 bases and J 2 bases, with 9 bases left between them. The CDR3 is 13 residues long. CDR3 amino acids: CASSSEPNTEAFF. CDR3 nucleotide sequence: TGTGCCAGCAGCAGCGAACCTAACACTGAAGCTTTCTTT.

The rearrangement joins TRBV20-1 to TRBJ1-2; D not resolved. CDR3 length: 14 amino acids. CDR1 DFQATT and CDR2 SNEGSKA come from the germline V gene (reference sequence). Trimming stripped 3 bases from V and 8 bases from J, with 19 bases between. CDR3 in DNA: TGCAGTGCTAGTCTCTCTGGACTTGAAGGGGGCTACACCTTC. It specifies CSASLSGLEGGYTF.

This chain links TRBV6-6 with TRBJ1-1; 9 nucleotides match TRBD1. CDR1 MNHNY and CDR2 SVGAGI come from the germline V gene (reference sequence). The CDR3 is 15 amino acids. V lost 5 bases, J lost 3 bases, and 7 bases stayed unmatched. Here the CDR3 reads CASSRSGQGYTEAFF. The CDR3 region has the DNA TGTGCCAGCAGTCGATCGGGACAGGGCTACACTGAAGCTTTCTTT.

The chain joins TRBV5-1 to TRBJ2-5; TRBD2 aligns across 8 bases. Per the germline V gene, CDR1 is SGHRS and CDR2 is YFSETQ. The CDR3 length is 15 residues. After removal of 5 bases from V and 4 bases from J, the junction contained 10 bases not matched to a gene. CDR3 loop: CASSRSSGGPETQYF. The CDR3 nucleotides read TGCGCCAGCAGTCGAAGTTCGGGGGGGCCAGAGACCCAGTACTTC.

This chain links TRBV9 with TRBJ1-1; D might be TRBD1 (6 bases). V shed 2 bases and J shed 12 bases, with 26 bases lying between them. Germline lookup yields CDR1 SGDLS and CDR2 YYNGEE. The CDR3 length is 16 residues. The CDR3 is CASSVGPGQRPQAPFF. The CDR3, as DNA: TGTGCCAGCAGCGTGGGGCCAGGACAGCGACCCCAGGCTCCTTTCTTT. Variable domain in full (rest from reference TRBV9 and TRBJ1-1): DSGVTQTPKHLITATGQRVTLRCSPRSGDLSVYWYQQSLDQGLQFLIQYYNGEERAKGNILERFSAQQFPDLHSELNLSSLELGDSALYFCASSVGPGQRPQAPFFGQGTRLTVV.

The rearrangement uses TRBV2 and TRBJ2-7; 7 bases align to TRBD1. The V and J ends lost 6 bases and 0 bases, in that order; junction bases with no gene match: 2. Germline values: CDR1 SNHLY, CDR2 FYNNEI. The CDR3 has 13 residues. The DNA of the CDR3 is TGTGCCAGCAGGACAGGGTTCTCCTACGAGCAGTACTTC. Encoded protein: CASRTGFSYEQYF.

CDR3 amino acids: CASSRGTQNNEQFF. Here the CDR3 DNA reads TGTGCCAGCAGCCGCGGGACGCAAAACAATGAGCAGTTCTTC. The chain carries TRBV3-1 (or the pseudogene TRBV3-2) and TRBJ2-1; maybe TRBD2 (6 bases). Trimming removed 4 bases at V and 5 bases at J, with 12 bases between. Germline CDR1 reads LGHDT; CDR2 reads YNNKEL (reference sequence). CDR3 length: 14 residues.

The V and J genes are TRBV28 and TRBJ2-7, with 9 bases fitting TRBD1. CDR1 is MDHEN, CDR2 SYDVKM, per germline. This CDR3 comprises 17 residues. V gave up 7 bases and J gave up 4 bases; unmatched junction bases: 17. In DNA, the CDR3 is TGTGCCAGCATACCAACCCCGGGACAGGGAGAGCGGTACGAGCAGTACTTC. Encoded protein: CASIPTPGQGERYEQYF.